This T cell receptor (beta chain) derives from a study of cytomegalovirus exposure and HLA in healthy donors (dated by TCRdb to 2015 to 2018). Background for the entire study: According to a later analysis, one platform produced both the 110 or so validation repertoires and the 670 or so repertoires of the first cohort. The aim of the study was to test whether cataloging public T cell receptors could identify signatures of past pathogen exposure. In addition to the first cohort of several hundred subjects, a separate validation cohort of under 150 different subjects was used. The study combined high-throughput TCR immunosequencing, statistical association of individual TCRs with disease status, and machine learning to predict cytomegalovirus infection status.

Germline trimming amounts to 1 base on V and 4 bases on J, with 10 as the count of junction bases outside the gene matches. CDR1 and CDR2, per the germline V gene, are MDHEN and SYDVKM. Including cysteine and phenylalanine, the CDR3 has 17 amino acids. CDR3 DNA only is kept here, 51 bases in frame from base 1. Broad study findings and their caveats: In a later analysis, TCRs clustered in the first cohort were found to also tend to co-occur in the 110 or so validation repertoires, with 94% of cluster scores above 0. A later analysis lacked HLA typing for the validation cohort, so it scored co-occurrence in that cohort across all 130 or so repertoires. The study gave a list of 150 to 200 TCR beta chains associated with cytomegalovirus. Most TCR sequences were observed very rarely across donors, whereas some public TCRs were present in many individuals. The authors suggested that the approach could potentially be generalized to other disease states and immunological phenotypes. The classifier was reported to diagnose cytomegalovirus status with high specificity and sensitivity in both the original cohort and the validation cohort. In vitro tests confirmed that a few of the cytomegalovirus-associated TCR beta chains recognize cytomegalovirus antigens.

The library was built by means of the immunoSEQ multiplex PCR assay. Per the original workflow: To diagnose cytomegalovirus status from the catalog of TCR beta chain sequences, a statistical classification framework was built. TCRdb carries this immuneACCESS record with in-frame sequences only. Its versions omit some clonotypes, under half of them owing to an unresolved V gene in the studies checked, with the rest unexplained. Clonal size and the V and J genes are those of that table, whereas D and trimming came from the DNA. The sample has over 250,000 clones on record, roughly 87% of them singletons. Of the sample, more than 0.9% falls within the top ten clones. The donors belonged to the validation cohort of under 150 subjects, which was separate from the approximately 610-subject first cohort. To note about this clone: Its antigen is currently not known. No much larger clonotype is one base removed from it; base qualities were not supplied.

Sequencing was carried out using PBMCs. This TCR derives from a woman aged 25 to 45 in good health and CMV-seropositive. Recombination linked TRBV28 to TRBJ2-5; TRBD1 agrees with 9 junctional bases. This receptor carries the CDR3 CASSLSSFYRGRETQYF. The sequence in DNA is TGTGCCAGCAGTTTATCCTCATTTTACAGGGGGCGAGAGACCCAGTACTTC.